A single sample is the source of the 17 T cell receptor beta chains below, sequenced in a study of breast tumors, draining lymph nodes, adjacent tissues. TCRdb passed the multiplex PCR reads through MiXCR, listing each CDR3 protein once. The sample shows 170,000 or so distinct CDR3 sequences, around a third of them seen only once. Axillary draining lymph nodes of breast cancer patients supplied the node samples. Material: axillary lymph node tissue. The source is a female donor with breast cancer. Some clones in this sample may be carry-over from other donors' samples.

Comments on this clonotype: This clone may be a read error of a much larger clone one base away. V and J are TRBV12-3 or TRBV12-4 and TRBJ2-1, with a tentative D call TRBD2 (5 bases). Trimming pared 3 bases from V and 9 bases from J, leaving 18 bases between. The CDR3 is 15 residues long. The CDR3 is CASSFQSLGMSEQFF. The CDR3, as DNA: TGTGCCAGCAGTTTTCAATCTCTCGGGATGAGTGAGCAGTTCTTC.

This clonotype was seen just once. V gene TRBV25-1 combines with J gene TRBJ2-1, with TRBD2 matching 8 bases. Germline CDR1 MGHDK, CDR2 SYGVNS. This CDR3 contains 17 residues. Trimming removed 7 bases from V and 0 bases from J; junction bases left unmatched: 11. CDR3 in amino acids: CASKNPGGAHSYNEQFF. The CDR3 region has the DNA TGTGCCAGCAAAAACCCCGGGGGGGCCCACTCCTACAATGAGCAGTTCTTC.

This clonotype was seen only a few times. This rearrangement joins TRBV29-1 to TRBJ2-1, with 8 positions matching TRBD2. Trimming at V came to 6 bases and at J to 6 bases, leaving 7 bases not matched to a gene. Germline assignment: CDR1 SQVTM and CDR2 ANQGSEA. The CDR3 is 13 amino acids. The DNA of the CDR3 is TGCAGCGTAGCGGGGGCCACGCTCAATGAGCAGTTCTTC. Translation: CSVAGATLNEQFF.

This clonotype was counted once. Given the absence of the conserved phenylalanine or tryptophan at the CDR3 end, a read error is likely. The DNA is omitted, as the CDR3 cannot be located on it reliably, and the CDR3 follows TCRdb's listing. The chain uses TRBV19 and TRBJ1-6. The CDR3 spans 8 residues, counting both ends. In germline, CDR1 is LNHDA, CDR2 SQIVND (reference sequence). The CDR3 sequence is CASSHPNP.

This clonotype was recorded many times. CDR3 sequence: CASKTVHFGGANVLTF. The CDR3 DNA reads as TGTGCCAGTAAGACAGTGCACTTTGGGGGGGCCAACGTCCTGACTTTC. The chain uses TRBV18 and TRBJ2-6; maybe TRBD1 (5 bases). Trimming left V 9 bases short and J 4 bases short, with 19 bases between. The CDR3 runs 16 residues. Germline assignment: CDR1 KGHSH and CDR2 LQKENI.

The V call is TRBV28, the J call TRBJ1-1; 7 bases line up with TRBD1. This CDR3 spans 15 amino acids. Germline CDR1 and CDR2: MDHEN and SYDVKM. V lost 5 bases to trimming and J lost 5 bases; unmatched junction nucleotides: 11. The DNA for the CDR3 is TGTGCCAGCAGTCCGGGACAGACGGGCGGGACTGAAGCTTTCTTT. Amino acids: CASSPGQTGGTEAFF.

This clonotype was detected ten times or more. The gene calls are TRBV2 and TRBJ1-5; D remains ambiguous. With 5 bases removed from V and 3 bases from J, the gap between germline ends came to 17 bases. The CDR3 has 16 amino acids. CDR1 is SNHLY and CDR2 is FYNNEI in the germline V gene. The CDR3 sequence: CASSFSRGQNNQPQHF. The CDR3 DNA follows: TGTGCCAGCAGTTTTAGTCGTGGGCAGAACAATCAGCCCCAGCATTTT.

This clonotype has at least ten counts. The J gene is TRBJ2-1, the V gene TRBV10-3, with 14 bases matching TRBD2. Germline V gene sequence: CDR1 ENHRY, CDR2 SYGVKD. CDR3 length: 16 residues. V was clipped by 4 bases and J by 4 bases; unmatched bases: 3. CDR3 in DNA: TGTGCCATCAGTGGGACTAGCGGGAGGAGGTACAATGAGCAGTTCTTC. This gives the protein CAISGTSGRRYNEQFF.

The chain is built from TRBV12-5 and TRBJ2-7; D not resolved. The germline CDR1 and CDR2 sequences are LGHNT and FRNRAP. The CDR3 is 13 amino acids. V was clipped by 3 bases and J by 2 bases, with 8 bases between them. The CDR3 sequence: CASGFVRPYEQYF. The CDR3 bases are TGTGCTAGTGGTTTCGTACGCCCCTACGAGCAGTACTTC.

This clonotype appeared many times. This chain links TRBV19 with TRBJ2-1; D remains ambiguous. The V gene lost 6 bases and the J gene lost 6 bases, with 15 bases spanning the gap. Germline loops: CDR1 LNHDA, CDR2 SQIVND (reference sequence). The CDR3 runs 14 residues. The CDR3 loop reads CASSPLVSINEQFF. As DNA, the CDR3 is TGTGCCAGTAGCCCCTTAGTTTCCATCAATGAGCAGTTCTTC.

This clonotype was seen only a few times. This sequence joins TRBV28 and TRBJ2-7, with D perhaps TRBD2 (6 bases). The CDR3 contains 16 residues. V was pared by 7 bases and J by 0 bases, with 19 bases between. Germline V CDR1 and CDR2: MDHEN, SYDVKM. CDR3 nucleotides: TGTGCCAGCACCGACCGGGGGACGGCCGTCTCCTACGAGCAGTACTTC. It encodes CASTDRGTAVSYEQYF.

This clonotype occurred many times. This chain joins TRBV7-3 and TRBJ2-3; TRBD2 matches at 8 bases. Germline V gene data show CDR1 as SGHTA and CDR2 as FQGTGA. This CDR3 spans 15 amino acids. With 4 bases clipped from V and 1 base from J, the junction kept 4 bases outside the gene matches. CDR3 DNA sequence: TGTGCCAGCAGCTCGGTTAGCGGGGGCACAGATACGCAGTATTTT. This codes for CASSSVSGGTDTQYF.

This clonotype was counted many times. This rearrangement joins TRBV25-1 to TRBJ2-1; possible D gene TRBD2, 5 bases. The CDR3 is 11 residues long. Germline CDR1 reads MGHDK; CDR2 reads SYGVNS. The CDR3 bases are TGTGCTACCGGGGTGTTTGTTGAGCAGTTCTTC. This gives the protein CATGVFVEQFF.

The table lists this clonotype with many counts. The chain has TRBV6-6 and TRBJ2-3; 7 bases line up with TRBD2. V gave up 5 bases and J gave up 6 bases; unmatched junction bases: 8. There are 14 residues in the CDR3. Germline V CDR1 and CDR2: MNHNY, SVGAGI (reference sequence). CDR3 sequence reads: CASSETSWVDTQYF. CDR3 nucleotides: TGTGCCAGCAGTGAGACTAGCTGGGTGGATACGCAGTATTTT.

V is TRBV4-1 and J is TRBJ1-6; 9 bases fit TRBD1. The CDR3 is 19 residues long. Germline trimming cut 2 bases from V and 10 bases from J; bases unmatched to any gene: 18. CDR1 MGHRA and CDR2 YSYEKL come from the germline V gene. This chain's CDR3 is CASSQLAGGWTGVRSPLHF. The CDR3 nucleotides are TGCGCCAGCAGCCAACTAGCGGGGGGGTGGACAGGGGTTCGATCACCCCTCCACTTT.

The chain employs TRBV29-1 and TRBJ2-7; tentative D call: TRBD1 (7 bases). The DNA end lines up better with TRBJ2-1; the J call may be wrong. Germline V CDR1 and CDR2: SQVTM, ANQGSEA. This CDR3 has 16 amino acids. CDR3 sequence reads: CTISLPGGTENYEQFF. The CDR3 DNA reads as TGCACCATTAGCTTACCGGGCGGGACAGAAAACTACGAGCAGTTCTTC.

This clonotype was counted ten times or more. This chain uses TRBV3-1 with TRBJ1-5; 9 positions agree with TRBD1. The germline V gene has CDR1 LGHDT and CDR2 YNNKEL (reference sequence). The ends lost 4 bases at V and 5 bases at J; junction bases unmatched: 3. This CDR3 region has 14 residues. The CDR3 here is CASSPRTGDQPQHF. DNA for the CDR3: TGTGCCAGCAGCCCACGGACAGGGGATCAGCCCCAGCATTTT.